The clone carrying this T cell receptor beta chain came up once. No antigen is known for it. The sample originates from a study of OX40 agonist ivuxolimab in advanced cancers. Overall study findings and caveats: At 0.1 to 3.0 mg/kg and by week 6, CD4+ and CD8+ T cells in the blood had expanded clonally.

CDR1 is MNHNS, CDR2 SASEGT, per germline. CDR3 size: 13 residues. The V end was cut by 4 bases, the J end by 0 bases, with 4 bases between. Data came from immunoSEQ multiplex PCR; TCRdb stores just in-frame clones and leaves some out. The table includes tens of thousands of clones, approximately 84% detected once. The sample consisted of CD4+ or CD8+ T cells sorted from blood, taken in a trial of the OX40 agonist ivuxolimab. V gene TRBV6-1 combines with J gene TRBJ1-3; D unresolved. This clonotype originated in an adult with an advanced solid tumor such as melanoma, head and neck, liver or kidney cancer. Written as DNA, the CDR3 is TGTGCCAGCAGTGGGCACTCTGGAAACACCATATATTTT. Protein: CASSGHSGNTIYF.